The T cell receptor (beta chain) described here comes from a study of OX40 agonist ivuxolimab in advanced cancers. Regarding the complete study: Ivuxolimab was a fully human IgG2 agonistic monoclonal antibody targeting the costimulatory receptor OX40 (CD134). Intravenous ivuxolimab was administered to patients every 2 weeks at six dose levels: 0.01, 0.1, 0.3, 1.5, 3 and 10 mg/kg. Among the 50 to 55 dose-escalation patients, some 19 had hepatocellular carcinoma, about 15 melanoma, 9 renal cell carcinoma and 9 head and neck cancer. In the dose-escalation cohort, 65% to 85% of patients were male, and the mean age was approximately 60 years with a range of roughly 23 to 90. Prior anti-PD-1, anti-PD-L1 or anti-CTLA-4 therapy was permitted, and 35% to 40% of dose-escalation patients had received checkpoint inhibitors. Three dose-escalation patients achieved partial responses, one with hepatocellular carcinoma and two with cutaneous melanoma. Peripheral TCRbeta sequencing aimed to test whether ivuxolimab altered TCR sequence diversity and caused clonal T-cell expansion. The paper covers the monotherapy dose-escalation part of the phase I ivuxolimab trial, which included N of about 50 patients.

For sequencing of the TCRbeta CDR3 region, genomic DNA was extracted from the sorted cells. TCRbeta CDR3 regions were sequenced using the immunoSEQ Assay. This is the immuneACCESS table as TCRdb keeps it, with only in-frame sequences that have V and J called. A part of the clones is gone; compared with another copy, unresolved V genes explain less than half, and the rest is unexplained. The sample table shows approximately 120,000 clones, and roughly 90% are seen once. The ten largest make up more than 0.7% of the sample. With regard to this clone: Its recognized antigen is unknown. No base qualities exist here, and no much larger clone lies one base off it.

What the study reported, not specific to this receptor: At doses from 0.1 to 3.0 mg/kg, clonal expansion was seen in both CD4+ and CD8+ blood T cells between baseline and week 6. After ivuxolimab, more expanded clones were found on average in CD8+ T cells than in CD4+ T cells. The antigen specificity of the peripheral T cells that underwent clonal expansion was not determined. In the 0.1-3.0 mg/kg groups, partial responders were among the patients with the lowest normalized peripheral clonal expansion, particularly in CD8+ T cells. Low levels of normalized T-cell clonal expansion were also seen in some nonresponding patients.

The CDR3 starts with the cysteine, ends with the phenylalanine, and has 15 residues. This entry keeps only the CDR3 DNA: 45 bases, framed from base 1. CDR1 and CDR2 (SGHDN, FVKESK) derive from the germline V gene. V drops 1 base and J drops 1 base, leaving 10 bases in between. The trial excluded patients who had a history of autoimmune disease or were on systemic immunosuppression. Peripheral blood for TCR sequencing was collected from all dose cohorts at baseline, on cycle 4 day 1, and on cycle 7 day 1. Samples came from an open-label, multicenter, first-in-human phase I dose-escalation trial of ivuxolimab. The trial enrolled adults with locally advanced or metastatic head and neck squamous cell, hepatocellular, melanoma or renal cell carcinoma. Before TCR sequencing, CD4+ T cells and CD8+ T cells were sorted from peripheral blood as separate populations.

In this chain, TRBV14 is recombined with TRBJ1-1, with TRBD1 tentatively as D gene (6 bases match). The starting material was CD4+ or CD8+ T cells sorted from blood, obtained in a trial of the OX40 agonist ivuxolimab. This receptor was identified in an adult with an advanced solid tumor such as melanoma, head and neck, liver or kidney cancer. For the CDR3, the sequence is CASSQGQTGNTEAFF. The nucleotide sequence reads TGTGCCAGCAGCCAAGGCCAGACAGGGAACACTGAAGCTTTCTTT.